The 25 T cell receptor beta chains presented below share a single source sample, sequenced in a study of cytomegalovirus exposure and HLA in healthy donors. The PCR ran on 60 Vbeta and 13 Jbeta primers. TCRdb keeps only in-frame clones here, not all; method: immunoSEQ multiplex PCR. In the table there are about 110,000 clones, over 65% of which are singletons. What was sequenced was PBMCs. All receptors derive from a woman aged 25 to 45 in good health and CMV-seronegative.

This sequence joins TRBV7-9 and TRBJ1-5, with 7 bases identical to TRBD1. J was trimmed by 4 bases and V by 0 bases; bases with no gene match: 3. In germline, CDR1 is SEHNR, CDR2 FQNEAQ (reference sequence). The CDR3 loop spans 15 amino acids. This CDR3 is CASSLAGGPNQPQHF. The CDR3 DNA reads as TGTGCCAGCAGCTTAGCAGGGGGCCCTAATCAGCCCCAGCATTTT.

As DNA, the CDR3 is TGCAGCGTTGAGAGACGACAGCCAAACCTAAGGAATGAGCAGTTCTTC. Protein product: CSVERRQPNLRNEQFF. This chain connects TRBV29-1 to TRBJ2-1, with D possibly being TRBD1 (5 bases). The germline V gene encodes CDR1 SQVTM and CDR2 ANQGSEA. V gave up 3 bases and J gave up 7 bases, with 22 bases separating them. The CDR3 is made up of 16 amino acids.

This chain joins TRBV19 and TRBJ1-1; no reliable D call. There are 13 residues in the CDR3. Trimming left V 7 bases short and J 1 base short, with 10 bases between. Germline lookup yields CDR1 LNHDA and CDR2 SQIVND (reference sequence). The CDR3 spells CASTVAPNTEAFF. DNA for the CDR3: TGTGCCAGTACGGTCGCCCCGAACACTGAAGCTTTCTTT.

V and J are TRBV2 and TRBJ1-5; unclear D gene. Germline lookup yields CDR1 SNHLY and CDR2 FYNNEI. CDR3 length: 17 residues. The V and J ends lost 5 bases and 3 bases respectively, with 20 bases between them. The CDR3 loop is CASSSRQERSNNQPQHF. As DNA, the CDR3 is TGTGCCAGCAGTTCCCGCCAGGAGCGGTCCAACAATCAGCCCCAGCATTTT.

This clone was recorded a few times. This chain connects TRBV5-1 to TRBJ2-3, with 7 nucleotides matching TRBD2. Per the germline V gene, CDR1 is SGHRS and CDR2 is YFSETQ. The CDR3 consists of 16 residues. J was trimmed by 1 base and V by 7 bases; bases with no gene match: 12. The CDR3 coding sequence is TGCGCCAGCTCCCGTTCCGGGGGGAGGGGCACAGATACGCAGTATTTT. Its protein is CASSRSGGRGTDTQYF.

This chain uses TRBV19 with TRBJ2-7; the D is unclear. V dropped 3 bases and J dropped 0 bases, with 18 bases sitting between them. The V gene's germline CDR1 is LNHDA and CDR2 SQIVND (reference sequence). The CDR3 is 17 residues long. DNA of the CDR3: TGTGCCAGTAGTATTACGGCGAGGTCCGCGAGCTCCTACGAGCAGTACTTC. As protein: CASSITARSASSYEQYF.

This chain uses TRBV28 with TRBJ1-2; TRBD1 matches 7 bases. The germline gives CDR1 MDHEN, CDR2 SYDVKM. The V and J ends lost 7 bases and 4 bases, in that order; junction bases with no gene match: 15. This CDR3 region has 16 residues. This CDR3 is CASTRQGASHSYGYTF. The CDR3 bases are TGTGCCAGCACCCGACAGGGCGCCTCTCACTCCTATGGCTACACCTTC.

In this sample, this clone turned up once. The CDR3 sequence: CASSPEGGSYGYTF. The DNA for the CDR3 is TGTGCCAGCAGCCCCGAGGGGGGGAGCTATGGCTACACCTTC. The chain has TRBV6-5 and TRBJ1-2; D is perhaps TRBD1 (6 bases). Germline V gene data show CDR1 as MNHEY and CDR2 as SVGAGI. The CDR3 runs to 14 residues. With 6 bases removed from V and 4 bases from J, the gap between germline ends came to 15 bases.

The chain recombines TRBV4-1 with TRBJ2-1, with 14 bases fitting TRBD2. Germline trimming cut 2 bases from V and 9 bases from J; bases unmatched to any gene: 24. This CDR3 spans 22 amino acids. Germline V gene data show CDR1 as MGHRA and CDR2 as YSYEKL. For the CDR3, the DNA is TGCGCCAGCAGCCAATCCCCGGAGGGGGGACTAGCGGGAGTGGGGGACATCGGTGAGCAGTTCTTC. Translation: CASSQSPEGGLAGVGDIGEQFF.

The CDR3 sequence: CSVDRTFVTDTQYF. For the CDR3, the DNA is TGCAGCGTTGACCGTACATTTGTCACAGATACGCAGTATTTT. This chain joins TRBV29-1 and TRBJ2-3; D ambiguous. CDR1 is SQVTM and CDR2 is ANQGSEA in the germline V gene. The ends were cut back, 3 bases at V and 2 bases at J, with 12 bases in the middle. The length of the CDR3 is 14 residues.

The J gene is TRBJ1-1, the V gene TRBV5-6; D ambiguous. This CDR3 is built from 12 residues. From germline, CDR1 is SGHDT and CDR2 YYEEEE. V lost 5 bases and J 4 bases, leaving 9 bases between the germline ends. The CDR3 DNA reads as TGTGCCAGCAGTACGGGGAGCACTGAAGCTTTCTTT. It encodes CASSTGSTEAFF.

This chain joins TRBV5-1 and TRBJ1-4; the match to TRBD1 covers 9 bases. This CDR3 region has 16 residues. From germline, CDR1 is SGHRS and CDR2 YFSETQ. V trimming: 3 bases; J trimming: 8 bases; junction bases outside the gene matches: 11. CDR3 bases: TGCGCCAGCAGCTCCGCACCCGGGACAGGGAACGAAAAACTGTTTTTT. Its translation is CASSSAPGTGNEKLFF.

CDR3 in DNA: TGTGCCAGCAGCCCGAACCTGCAGGGATTGAACACTGAAGCTTTCTTT. Amino acid sequence: CASSPNLQGLNTEAFF. This sequence joins TRBV4-2 and TRBJ1-1; the D gene is possibly TRBD1 (5 bases). CDR1 LGHNA and CDR2 YNFKEQ come from the germline V gene. CDR3 size: 16 residues. V was trimmed by 4 bases and J by 0 bases, leaving 15 bases between them.

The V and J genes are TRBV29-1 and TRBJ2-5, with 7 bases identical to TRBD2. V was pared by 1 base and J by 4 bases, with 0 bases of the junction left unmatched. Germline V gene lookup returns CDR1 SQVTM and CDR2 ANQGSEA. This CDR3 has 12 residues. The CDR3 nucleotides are TGCAGCGTTGAAGCGGGGGGAGAGACCCAGTACTTC. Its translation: CSVEAGGETQYF.

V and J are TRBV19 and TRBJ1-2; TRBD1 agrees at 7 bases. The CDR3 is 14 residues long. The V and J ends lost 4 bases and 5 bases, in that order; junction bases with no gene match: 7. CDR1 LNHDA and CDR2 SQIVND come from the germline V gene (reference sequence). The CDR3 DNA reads TGTGCCAGTAGTAGAGAACAGGGGATGTATGGCTACACCTTC. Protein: CASSREQGMYGYTF.

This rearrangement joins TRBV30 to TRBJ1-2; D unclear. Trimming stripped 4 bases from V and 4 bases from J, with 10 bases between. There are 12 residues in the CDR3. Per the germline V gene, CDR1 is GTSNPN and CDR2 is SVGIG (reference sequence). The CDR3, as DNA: TGTGCCTGGACCGCGGGGAGCTATGGCTACACCTTC. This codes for CAWTAGSYGYTF. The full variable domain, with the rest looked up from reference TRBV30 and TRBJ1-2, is SQTIHQWPATLVQPVGSPLSLECTVEGTSNPNLYWYRQAAGRGLQLLFYSVGIGQISSEVPQNLSASRPQDRQFILSSKKLLLSDSGFYLCAWTAGSYGYTFGSGTRLTVV.

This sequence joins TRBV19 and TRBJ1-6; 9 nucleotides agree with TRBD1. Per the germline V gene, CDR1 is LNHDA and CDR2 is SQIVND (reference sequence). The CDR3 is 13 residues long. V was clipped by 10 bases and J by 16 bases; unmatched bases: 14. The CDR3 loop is CATTGTGSLSLHF. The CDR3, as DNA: TGTGCCACGACCGGGACAGGGAGCCTAAGTCTCCACTTT.

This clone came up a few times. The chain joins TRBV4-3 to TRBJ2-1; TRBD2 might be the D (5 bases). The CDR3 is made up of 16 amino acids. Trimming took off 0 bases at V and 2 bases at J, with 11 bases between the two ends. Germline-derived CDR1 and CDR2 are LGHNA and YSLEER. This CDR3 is CASSQEYGGTYNEQFF. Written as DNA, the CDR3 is TGCGCCAGCAGCCAAGAGTACGGAGGTACCTACAATGAGCAGTTCTTC.

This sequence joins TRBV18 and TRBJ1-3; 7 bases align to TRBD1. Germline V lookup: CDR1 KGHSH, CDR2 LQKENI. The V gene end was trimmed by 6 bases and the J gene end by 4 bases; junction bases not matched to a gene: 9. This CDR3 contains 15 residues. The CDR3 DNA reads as TGTGCCAGCTCCCCCGACCCGGACAGGGGAAACACCATATATTTT. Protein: CASSPDPDRGNTIYF. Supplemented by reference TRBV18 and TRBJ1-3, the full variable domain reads NAGVMQNPRHLVRRRGQEARLRCSPMKGHSHVYWYRQLPEEGLKFMVYLQKENIIDESGMPKERFSAEFPKEGPSILRIQQVVRGDSAAYFCASSPDPDRGNTIYFGEGSWLTVV.

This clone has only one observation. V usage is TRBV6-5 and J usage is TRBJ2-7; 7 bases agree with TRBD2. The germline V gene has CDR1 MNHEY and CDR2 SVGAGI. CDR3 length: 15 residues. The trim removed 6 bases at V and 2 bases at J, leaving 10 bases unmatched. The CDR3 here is CASRGPGGRTYEQYF. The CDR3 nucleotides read TGTGCCAGCAGAGGTCCGGGGGGTCGAACCTACGAGCAGTACTTC.

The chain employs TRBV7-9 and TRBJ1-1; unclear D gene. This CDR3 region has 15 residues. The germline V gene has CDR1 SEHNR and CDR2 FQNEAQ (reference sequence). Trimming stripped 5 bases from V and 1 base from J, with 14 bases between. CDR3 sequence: CASSPRAGRNTEAFF. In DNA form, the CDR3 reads TGTGCCAGCAGCCCTCGTGCGGGTCGGAACACTGAAGCTTTCTTT.

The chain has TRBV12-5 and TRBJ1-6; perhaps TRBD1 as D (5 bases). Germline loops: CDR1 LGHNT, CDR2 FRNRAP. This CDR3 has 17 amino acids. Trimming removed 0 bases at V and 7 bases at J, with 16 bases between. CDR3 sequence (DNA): TGTGCTAGTGGTTTGGTACGCAGTCACAGGTGGAATTCACCCCTCCACTTT. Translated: CASGLVRSHRWNSPLHF. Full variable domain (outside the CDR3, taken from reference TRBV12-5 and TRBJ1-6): DARVTQTPRHKVTEMGQEVTMRCQPILGHNTVFWYRQTMMQGLELLAYFRNRAPLDDSGMPKDRFSAEMPDATLATLKIQPSEPRDSAVYFCASGLVRSHRWNSPLHFGNGTRLTVT.

The CDR3 here is CASSQVRNTEAFF. CDR3 nucleotides: TGTGCCAGCAGCCAAGTCAGGAACACTGAAGCTTTCTTT. V usage is TRBV14 and J usage is TRBJ1-1; no reliable D call. CDR1 SGHDN and CDR2 FVKESK come from the germline V gene. The CDR3 is 13 amino acids. Deletions cut 1 base from V and 1 base from J, with 4 bases between.

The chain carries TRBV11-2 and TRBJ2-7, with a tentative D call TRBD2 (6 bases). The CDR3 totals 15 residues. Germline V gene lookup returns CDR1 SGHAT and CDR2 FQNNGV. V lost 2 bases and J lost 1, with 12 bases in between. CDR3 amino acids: CASSLWGVLSYEQYF. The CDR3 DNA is TGTGCCAGCAGCTTATGGGGGGTTCTGTCCTACGAGCAGTACTTC.

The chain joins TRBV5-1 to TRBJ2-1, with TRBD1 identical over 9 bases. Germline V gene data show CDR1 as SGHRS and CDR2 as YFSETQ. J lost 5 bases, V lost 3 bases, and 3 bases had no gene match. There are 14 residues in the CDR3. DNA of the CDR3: TGCGCCAGCAGCTGGGGACAGGGCGACAATGAGCAGTTCTTC. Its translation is CASSWGQGDNEQFF.